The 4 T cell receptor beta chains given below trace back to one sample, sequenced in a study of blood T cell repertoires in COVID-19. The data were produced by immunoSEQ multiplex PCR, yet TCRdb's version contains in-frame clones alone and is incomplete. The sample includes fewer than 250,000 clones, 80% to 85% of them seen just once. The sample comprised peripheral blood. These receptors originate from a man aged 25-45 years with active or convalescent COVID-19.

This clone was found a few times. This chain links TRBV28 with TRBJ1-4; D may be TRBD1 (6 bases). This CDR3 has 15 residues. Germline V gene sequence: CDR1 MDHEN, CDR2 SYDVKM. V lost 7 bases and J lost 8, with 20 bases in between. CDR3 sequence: CASTSPGGAREKLFF. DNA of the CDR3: TGTGCCAGCACTTCACCCGGGGGGGCTAGAGAAAAACTGTTTTTT.

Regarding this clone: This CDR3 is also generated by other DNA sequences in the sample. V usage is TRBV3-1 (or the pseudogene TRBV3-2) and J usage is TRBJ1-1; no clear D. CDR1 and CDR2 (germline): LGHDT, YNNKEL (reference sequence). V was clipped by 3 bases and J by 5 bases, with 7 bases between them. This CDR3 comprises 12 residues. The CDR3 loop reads CASSHRGTEAFF. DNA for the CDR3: TGTGCCAGCAGCCATCGGGGAACTGAAGCTTTCTTT.

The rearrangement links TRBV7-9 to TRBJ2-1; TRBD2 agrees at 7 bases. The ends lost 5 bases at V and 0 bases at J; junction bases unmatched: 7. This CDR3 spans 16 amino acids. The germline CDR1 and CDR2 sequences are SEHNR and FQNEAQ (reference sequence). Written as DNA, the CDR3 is TGTGCCAGCAGCGGGGGGGTCGTAAGCTCCTACAATGAGCAGTTCTTC. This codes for CASSGGVVSSYNEQFF.

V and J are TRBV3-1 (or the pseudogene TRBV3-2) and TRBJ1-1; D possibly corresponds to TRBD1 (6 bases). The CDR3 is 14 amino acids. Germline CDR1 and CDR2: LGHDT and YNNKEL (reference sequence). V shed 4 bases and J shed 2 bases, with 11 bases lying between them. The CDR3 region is CASSPSGGNTEAFF. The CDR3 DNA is TGTGCCAGCAGCCCGTCGGGGGGCAACACTGAAGCTTTCTTT.